This T cell receptor beta chain came from a study of blood T cells in healthy people across ages. This clonotype has a count of ten or more. Germline lookup yields CDR1 MGHRA and CDR2 YSYEKL. The CDR3 sequence is 14 residues long. V gave up 7 bases and J gave up 8 bases; unmatched junction bases: 11. Through a sample-barcoded 5' primer and a J-beta primer mix, a second PCR was run for 7 to 11 cycles. TCRdb re-analysed the 5' RACE reads in MiXCR, keeping a single row per CDR3 protein. The sample yields around 870,000 distinct CDR3 sequences, 29% seen once. The sequenced sample was blood. This clonotype was obtained from a woman older than 75 in good health. This chain links TRBV4-1 with TRBJ2-1; TRBD1 agrees at 7 bases. The DNA of the CDR3 is TGCGCCAGCATGATCACTGACAGGGAGCATGAGCAGTTCTTC. This gives the protein CASMITDREHEQFF.